A single sample gave rise to the 5 T cell receptor beta chains below, sequenced in a study of CD8 T cells in ankylosing spondylitis. Study results and caveats: A motif of under 10 highly homologous TCR beta variants was seen as apparently characteristic of ankylosing spondylitis blood.

TCRdb fed the 5' RACE reads into MiXCR, producing one record per CDR3 protein. This table holds fewer than 550,000 distinct CDR3 sequences, 5.3% found once. Antigens for these TCRs are unknown. The sample consisted of blood, either unsorted or a sorted T cell fraction (not recorded which). All receptors come from a male donor with ankylosing spondylitis.

This clonotype occurred many times. The chain carries TRBV6-4 and TRBJ1-5; TRBD1 is a possible D gene (6 bases). Deletions cut 6 bases from V and 3 bases from J, with 12 bases between. The CDR3 totals 14 residues. CDR1 and CDR2 from the germline V gene are MRHNA and SNTAGT. CDR3 loop: CASSITGTNQPQHF. The CDR3, as DNA: TGTGCCAGCAGCATTACAGGGACCAATCAGCCCCAGCATTTT.

This clonotype showed up just a few times. The chain joins TRBV5-1 to TRBJ2-5; no definite D call. This CDR3 has 14 residues. The germline V gene has CDR1 SGHRS and CDR2 YFSETQ. Between the trimmed V and J ends, which lost 0 bases and 5 bases, there was a span of 11 bases. CDR3 sequence (DNA): TGCGCCAGCAGCTTGGGGGGTTCCGGGGAGACCCAGTACTTC. As protein: CASSLGGSGETQYF.

The sample holds many counts of this clonotype. The chain has TRBV20-1 and TRBJ2-4; D might be TRBD2 (5 bases). CDR1 DFQATT and CDR2 SNEGSKA come from the germline V gene (reference sequence). V lost 3 bases, J lost 6 bases, and 12 bases lay in between. The CDR3 has 13 amino acids. CDR3 region: CSASLSDPNIQYF. The CDR3 DNA sequence: TGCAGTGCTAGTCTTAGCGACCCAAACATTCAGTACTTC.

This clonotype was detected many times. CDR3 region: CASSPGLAGGPTDTQYF. The CDR3 DNA reads TGTGCCAGCAGCCCGGGACTAGCGGGGGGGCCAACAGATACGCAGTATTTT. The chain links TRBV7-3 to TRBJ2-3; 16 positions agree with TRBD2. The germline gives CDR1 SGHTA, CDR2 FQGTGA. V was pared by 5 bases and J by 3 bases, with 5 bases of the junction left unmatched. The CDR3 totals 17 residues.

Ten or more counts support this clonotype. The genes are TRBV15 and TRBJ2-5; 12 bases align to TRBD2. The CDR3 loop spans 16 amino acids. V was pared by 1 base and J by 4 bases, with 4 bases of the junction left unmatched. Per germline, CDR1 LNHNV and CDR2 YYDKDF (reference sequence). In nucleotides, the CDR3 is TGTGCCACCAGCAGAGTAAGACTAGCGGGAGTAGAGACCCAGTACTTC. It encodes CATSRVRLAGVETQYF.